Ten or more counts support the clone carrying this TCR beta chain. The antigen is undetermined. The sample comes from a study of T cells in Graves' hyperthyroidism and ophthalmopathy. On the study more broadly: Any treatment followed the collection of peripheral blood at initial diagnosis.

Thyroid ultrasound, orbital computed tomography, clinical symptoms, and serum thyroxine and TRAb underpinned diagnoses. PBMCs came from more than 9 ml fresh peripheral blood. Researchers amplified the TCR beta CDR3 regions from RNA transcripts. The TCR CDR3 was amplified in a first-round RT-PCR using the HTBI primer set. MiXCR, run by TCRdb on the multiplex PCR reads, gives a single entry per CDR3 protein. The sample includes a few hundred thousand distinct CDR3 sequences, 15% to 20% of them seen just once. General study findings and limits: A model built on 13 V-J features separated ophthalmopathy from stable hyperthyroidism.

The CDR3 contains 14 residues. Germline V gene lookup returns CDR1 DFQATT and CDR2 SNEGSKA (reference sequence). V shed 2 bases, J shed 0 bases, and the junction held 3 bases outside the gene matches. The source of this sequence is a woman in her late teens or twenties with Graves' hyperthyroidism. The sequenced sample consisted of blood. The chain couples TRBV20-1 to TRBJ1-1; 7 nucleotides agree with TRBD1. The CDR3 loop reads CSARKGAMNTEAFF. Written as DNA, the CDR3 is TGCAGTGCTAGAAAGGGGGCCATGAACACTGAAGCTTTCTTT.